Listed below are T cell receptor beta chains from one sample, sequenced in a study of blood T cell repertoires in COVID-19. Profiling relied on immunoSEQ multiplex PCR, and the TCRdb table lists in-frame clones only, not all of them. The repertoire has some 240,000 clones, more than 75% of them found once; the top ten carry roughly 12%. Input material: peripheral blood. These receptors were obtained from a woman in her sixties or seventies with active or convalescent COVID-19. Both conserved end residues are part of each CDR3. The order of the fields is D gene, J gene, clone size, V gene, CDR3 DNA, CDR3 protein. A D gene is named only where the DNA matches it firmly. Size values are once, few and many counts, or a class for expanded clones, and some rows have none.

D: .; J: TRBJ2-7; size: few; V: TRBV7-2; DNA: TGTGCCAGCACCAGACTCGGCTTCGACGAGCAGTACTTC; CDR3: CASTRLGFDEQYF
D: .; J: TRBJ2-1; size: few; V: TRBV5-6; DNA: TGTGCCAGCAGCTTTTCTGATGAGCAGTTCTTC; CDR3: CASSFSDEQFF
D: TRBD2; J: TRBJ2-1; size: .; V: TRBV27; DNA: TGTGCCAGCAGGCAAGCGGGGGTCTCCTACAATGAGCAGTTCTTC; CDR3: CASRQAGVSYNEQFF
D: .; J: TRBJ2-7; size: .; V: TRBV7-9; DNA: TGTGCCAGCAGCTCCGCCGAGACAGAGTACGACGAGCAGTACTTC; CDR3: CASSSAETEYDEQYF
D: .; J: TRBJ1-1; size: .; V: TRBV18; DNA: TGTGCCAGCTCACCACTGGCAGGGGAAGCTTTCTTT; CDR3: CASSPLAGEAFF
D: TRBD1; J: TRBJ2-1; size: .; V: TRBV7-6; DNA: TGTGCCAGCAGCACCCGACAGGGAGCGATTACTGAGCAGTTCTTC; CDR3: CASSTRQGAITEQFF
D: TRBD1; J: TRBJ1-2; size: .; V: TRBV29-1; DNA: TGCAGCGTGGAAGACAGGGGGGATTTGTATGGCTACACCTTC; CDR3: CSVEDRGDLYGYTF
D: .; J: TRBJ1-1; size: .; V: TRBV18; DNA: TGTGCCAGCTCACCGATTCAGGGACAGAACACTGAAGCTTTCTTT; CDR3: CASSPIQGQNTEAFF
D: .; J: TRBJ1-3; size: .; V: TRBV6-6; DNA: TGTGCCAGCAGTGCGTCCAGGTCTGGAAACACCATATATTTT; CDR3: CASSASRSGNTIYF
D: .; J: TRBJ1-6; size: .; V: TRBV27; DNA: TGTGCCAGCAGTTTATATCAGAATTCACCCCTCCACTTT; CDR3: CASSLYQNSPLHF
D: TRBD1; J: TRBJ2-3; size: .; V: TRBV18; DNA: TGTGCCAGCTCGCCGACAGGGGCGTCCACAGATACGCAGTATTTT; CDR3: CASSPTGASTDTQYF
D: TRBD1; J: TRBJ1-2; size: few; V: TRBV7-9; DNA: TGTGCCAGCAGCACACAGGGGACCCAAAGTGCGGGCTACACCTTC; CDR3: CASSTQGTQSAGYTF
D: TRBD1; J: TRBJ1-2; size: .; V: TRBV6-6; DNA: TGTGCCAGCAGGGACAGGTCAGGAGCTAACTATGGCTACACCTTC; CDR3: CASRDRSGANYGYTF
D: TRBD1; J: TRBJ1-4; size: .; V: TRBV7-9; DNA: TGTGCCAGCAGCCGGGGACAGCTTGAAAAACTGTTTTTT; CDR3: CASSRGQLEKLFF
D: .; J: TRBJ1-1; size: .; V: TRBV14; DNA: TGTGCCAGCAGCCAAGAAAGGATTCGGGGGATTGAAGCTTTCTTT; CDR3: CASSQERIRGIEAFF
D: TRBD1; J: TRBJ2-2; size: .; V: TRBV19; DNA: TGTGCCAGTAGCGGACAGGCTAACACCGGGGAGCTGTTTTTT; CDR3: CASSGQANTGELFF
D: .; J: TRBJ2-3; size: .; V: TRBV27; DNA: TGTGCCAGCAGTCCCTACACGAGGGCCCCAGATACGCAGTATTTT; CDR3: CASSPYTRAPDTQYF
D: TRBD1; J: TRBJ1-1; size: .; V: TRBV7-8; DNA: TGTGCCAGCAGCTTACTGCTTGGGACAGGCCAAGAAGCTTTCTTT; CDR3: CASSLLLGTGQEAFF
D: .; J: TRBJ1-3; size: .; V: TRBV19; DNA: TGTGCCAGTGGGCAGGTCTCTGGAAACACCATATATTTT; CDR3: CASGQVSGNTIYF
D: .; J: TRBJ1-3; size: .; V: TRBV18; DNA: TGTGCCAGCTCATCGTGGACTGGTGGAAACACCATATATTTT; CDR3: CASSSWTGGNTIYF
D: TRBD1; J: TRBJ2-1; size: .; V: TRBV7-9; DNA: TGTGCCAGCAGCGTCCGGAGGACAGGCAGTGCCTACAATGAGCAGTTCTTC; CDR3: CASSVRRTGSAYNEQFF
D: .; J: TRBJ1-5; size: .; V: TRBV5-6; DNA: TGTGCCTCCTCAGCAGGCGGGCAGCCCCAGCATTTT; CDR3: CASSAGGQPQHF
D: .; J: TRBJ1-2; size: .; V: TRBV15; DNA: TGTGCCACCAGCAGAGACGCGGAAAACTATGGCTACACCTTC; CDR3: CATSRDAENYGYTF
D: TRBD1; J: TRBJ2-7; size: .; V: TRBV2; DNA: TGTGCCAGCAGCCCTGGACAGGGGATCTACGAGCAGTACTTC; CDR3: CASSPGQGIYEQYF
D: TRBD1; J: TRBJ2-7; size: .; V: TRBV4-3; DNA: TGCGCCAGCAGCCGAGCCCGGGACAGGTCCTACGAGCAGTACTTC; CDR3: CASSRARDRSYEQYF
D: TRBD2; J: TRBJ2-2; size: .; V: TRBV10-3; DNA: TGTGCCATCAGTGAGGGACTAGCGGGGACCGGGGAGCTGTTTTTT; CDR3: CAISEGLAGTGELFF
D: .; J: TRBJ1-1; size: .; V: TRBV30; DNA: TGTGCCTGGATAAGGGGGGGCCTGGACACTGAAGCTTTCTTT; CDR3: CAWIRGGLDTEAFF
D: .; J: TRBJ1-1; size: .; V: TRBV10-3; DNA: TGTGCCATCAGTGACCAGGCTAACACTGAAGCTTTCTTT; CDR3: CAISDQANTEAFF
D: TRBD1; J: TRBJ2-3; size: .; V: TRBV30; DNA: TGTGCCTGGAGTTCAGGGGGAAGCACAGATACGCAGTATTTT; CDR3: CAWSSGGSTDTQYF
D: .; J: TRBJ1-2; size: .; V: TRBV12-3/TRBV12-4; DNA: TGTGCCAGCAGTTTAGGGACAGAATATGGCTACACCTTC; CDR3: CASSLGTEYGYTF
D: TRBD1; J: TRBJ1-5; size: few; V: TRBV5-1; DNA: TGCGCCAGCAGCTTGACAGGGGACCCCAATCAGCCCCAGCATTTT; CDR3: CASSLTGDPNQPQHF
D: .; J: TRBJ2-5; size: few; V: TRBV10-3; DNA: TGTGCCATCAGTGGCCCACAGGGCGGGTTAGAGACCCAGTACTTC; CDR3: CAISGPQGGLETQYF
D: .; J: TRBJ2-5; size: .; V: TRBV7-7; DNA: TGTGCCAGCAGCCCGGGGGTGGGGACCCAGTACTTC; CDR3: CASSPGVGTQYF
D: TRBD1; J: TRBJ1-4; size: .; V: TRBV6-6; DNA: TGTGCCAGCAGTTACTGGACAGGGTATAATGAAAAACTGTTTTTT; CDR3: CASSYWTGYNEKLFF
D: .; J: TRBJ1-2; size: .; V: TRBV30; DNA: TGTGCCTGGAGTCAAGGAGGCTATGGCTACACCTTC; CDR3: CAWSQGGYGYTF
D: .; J: TRBJ1-1; size: .; V: TRBV15; DNA: TGTGCCACCAGCAGCCTTTGGGGTCAGGGAAGTGAAGCTTTCTTT; CDR3: CATSSLWGQGSEAFF
D: TRBD2; J: TRBJ2-7; size: .; V: TRBV6-6; DNA: TGTGCCAGCAGTTACGCCGGGAGCGGGGGGGCCGGCGAGCAGTACTTC; CDR3: CASSYAGSGGAGEQYF